The source of this T cell receptor beta chain is a study of blood T cell repertoires in COVID-19. Study summary: From the United States, Italy and Spain came samples of acute and convalescent COVID-19. From T cells, B-cell-depleted T cells, or PBMCs came the material, which was cDNA or gDNA.

This CDR3 region has 16 residues. Looked up from germline, CDR1 is SGHVS and CDR2 is FNYEAQ. Losses at the gene ends were 0 bases for V and 9 bases for J; bases not matched to a gene: 10. Repertoires were generated with immunoSEQ multiplex PCR, while TCRdb's copy carries only in-frame clones and drops some. The sample records 350,000 to 400,000 clones, more than 80% being singletons. Material: peripheral blood. V is TRBV7-6 and J is TRBJ2-1; 8 bases are a match to TRBD1. This receptor was identified in a woman aged 25 to 45 with COVID-19, enrolled during active disease. This chain's CDR3 is CASSLAVGGQVAEQFF. The CDR3 region has the DNA TGTGCCAGCAGCTTAGCGGTTGGGGGACAGGTGGCTGAGCAGTTCTTC.